This T cell receptor beta chain is drawn from a study of cytomegalovirus exposure and HLA in healthy donors (dated by TCRdb to the late 2010s). As for the study more broadly: According to a later analysis, the 100 to 150 validation repertoires were produced on the same platform as the 666 repertoires of the first cohort. The study aimed to test whether signatures of past pathogen exposure could be identified by cataloging public T cell receptors. A separate validation cohort of about 110 different subjects was used in addition to the roughly 670-subject first cohort. High-throughput TCR immunosequencing, statistical association of individual TCRs with disease status, and machine learning were combined to predict cytomegalovirus infection status. Overall study outcomes, separate from this receptor: A later analysis lacked HLA typing for the validation cohort, so it scored co-occurrence in that cohort across all 110 or so repertoires. It was suggested by the authors that the approach could potentially be generalized to other disease states and immunological phenotypes. In vitro tests confirmed that a few of the cytomegalovirus-associated TCR beta chains recognize cytomegalovirus antigens. The study listed 150 to 200 TCR beta chains as associated with cytomegalovirus. Across donors, most TCR sequences were observed very rarely, whereas some public TCRs were present in many individuals. A later analysis found that TCRs clustered in the first cohort also tended to co-occur in the approximately 120 validation repertoires, with roughly 95% of cluster scores above 0. The classifier was reported to diagnose cytomegalovirus status with high specificity and sensitivity in both the original cohort and the validation cohort.

Separate from the approximately 700-subject first cohort, the validation cohort of about 120 subjects was the group to which the donors belonged. Preparation of the library involved the immunoSEQ multiplex PCR assay. In the paper's pipeline: A statistical classification framework was built to diagnose cytomegalovirus status from the catalog of TCR beta chain sequences. TCRdb provides this immuneACCESS table in a form limited to in-frame rearrangements. Some clones are lacking; in checked studies, under half of them reflect an unresolved V gene, and why the rest are absent is not known. V and J calls and clone size are those listed in that table; D and trimming were worked out from the DNA. The sample table contains around 150,000 clones; only one count was recorded for over 85% of them. 10% of the sample belongs to the ten largest clones. About this clone itself: The clone's antigen remains unknown. Base qualities are not at hand, and no much larger clone is one base apart.

Here V drops 6 bases and J drops 11 bases, and the junction holds 13 bases not matched to any gene. CDR1 and CDR2 are drawn from the germline V gene: MDHEN, SYDVKM. There are 14 amino acids in the CDR3, from cysteine to phenylalanine inclusive. This entry keeps only the CDR3 DNA: 42 bases, framed from base 1. Specimen: PBMCs. The receptor's source is a young woman in good health and CMV-seropositive. The V gene is TRBV28 and the J gene is TRBJ1-1, with 9 junctional bases fitting TRBD1. The nucleotide sequence reads as follows: TGTGCCAGCAGACAAACGGGACAGGGAGGCGGGGCTTTCTTT. Translated, it reads CASRQTGQGGGAFF.